These 3 T cell receptor beta chains were all obtained from the same sample, sequenced in a study of vaccination and CD4 T cells after COVID-19. The Oncomine TCR Beta short-read assay was applied to DNA of cultured CD4+ T cells. TCRdb used MiXCR to reprocess the PCR reads, holding one entry per CDR3 protein. In the table there are more than 4,000 distinct CDR3 sequences, over 20% of which are singletons. No antigen has been identified for these receptors. Treatment denoted: roughly 11-day PBMC culture with coronavirus spike peptide pools or control peptides (ViraFEST assay). The sample comprised CD4+ T cells from blood, cultured in vitro. The receptors shown here come from a human donor who had recovered from COVID-19.

J is TRBJ2-7 and V is TRBV11-2, with D perhaps TRBD1 (6 bases). Germline lookup yields CDR1 SGHAT and CDR2 FQNNGV. CDR3 size: 15 residues. Trimming took 5 bases from V and 2 from J, leaving 16 bases between them. For the CDR3, the DNA is TGTGCCAGCAGCAAACAGGGTGTTAACACCTACGAGCAGTACTTC. It is translated as CASSKQGVNTYEQYF.

This clonotype was observed a handful of times. CDR3 sequence reads: CAWSVGGETQYF. As DNA, the CDR3 is TGTGCCTGGAGTGTCGGTGGCGAGACCCAGTACTTC. The J gene is TRBJ2-5, the V gene TRBV30; no clear D gene. CDR3 length: 12 residues. The germline V gene encodes CDR1 GTSNPN and CDR2 SVGIG (reference sequence). V was pared by 0 bases and J by 5 bases, with 7 bases between. Based on the CDR3 plus reference TRBV30 and TRBJ2-5, the full variable domain is SQTIHQWPATLVQPVGSPLSLECTVEGTSNPNLYWYRQAAGRGLQLLFYSVGIGQISSEVPQNLSASRPQDRQFILSSKKLLLSDSGFYLCAWSVGGETQYFGPGTRLLVL.

This clonotype is labeled medium-sized. This chain connects TRBV6-1 to TRBJ2-2; D remains unclear. CDR1 MNHNS and CDR2 SASEGT come from the germline V gene. V dropped 4 bases and J dropped 5 bases, with 14 bases sitting between them. The CDR3 is 15 residues long. The chain's CDR3 is CASSVGLLSTGELFF. DNA of the CDR3: TGTGCCAGCAGTGTCGGCCTGCTTTCTACCGGGGAGCTGTTTTTT.